This T cell receptor beta chain appears in the sequencing data of a study of post-analysis software for immune sequencing data. The germline CDR1 and CDR2 sequences are MNHEY and SVGEGT. V gave up 6 bases and J gave up 8 bases; unmatched junction bases: 5. This CDR3 comprises 14 residues. cDNA libraries for TCR beta contained unique molecular identifiers. TCRdb independently ran MiXCR on the PCR reads; one entry per CDR3 protein. The data hold 450,000 or so distinct CDR3 sequences, with 40% to 55% observed a single time. This clonotype was counted a few times. Its antigen remains unidentified. Study conclusions and caveats: About 5 TRBV segments were significantly more frequent in patients than in controls. TRBV5-6, TRBV5-1 and TRBV20-1 were among these segments.

The receptor was derived from a girl aged 5-17 years with multiple sclerosis. The chain has TRBV6-2 or TRBV6-3 and TRBJ2-1, with 12 bases identical to TRBD2. The material sequenced was blood. The CDR3: CASRWTSGIDEQFF. The CDR3, as DNA: TGTGCCAGCAGGTGGACTAGCGGGATTGATGAGCAGTTCTTC.